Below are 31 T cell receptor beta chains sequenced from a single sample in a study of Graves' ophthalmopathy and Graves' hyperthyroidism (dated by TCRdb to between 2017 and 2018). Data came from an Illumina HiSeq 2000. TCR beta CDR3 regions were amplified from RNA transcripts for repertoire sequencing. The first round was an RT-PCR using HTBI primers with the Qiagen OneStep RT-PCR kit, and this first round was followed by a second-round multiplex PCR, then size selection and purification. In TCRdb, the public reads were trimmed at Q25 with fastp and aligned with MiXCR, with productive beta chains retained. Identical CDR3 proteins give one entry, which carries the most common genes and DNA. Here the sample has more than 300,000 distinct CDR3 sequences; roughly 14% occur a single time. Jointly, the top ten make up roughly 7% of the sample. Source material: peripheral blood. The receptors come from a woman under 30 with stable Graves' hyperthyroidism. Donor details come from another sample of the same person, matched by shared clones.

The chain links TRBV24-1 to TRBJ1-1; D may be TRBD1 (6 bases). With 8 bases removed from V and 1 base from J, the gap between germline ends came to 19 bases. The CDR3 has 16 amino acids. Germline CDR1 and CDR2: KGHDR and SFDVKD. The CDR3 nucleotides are TGTGCCACCAACCTTGGACAGACTAGATCGAACACTGAAGCTTTCTTT. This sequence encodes CATNLGQTRSNTEAFF.

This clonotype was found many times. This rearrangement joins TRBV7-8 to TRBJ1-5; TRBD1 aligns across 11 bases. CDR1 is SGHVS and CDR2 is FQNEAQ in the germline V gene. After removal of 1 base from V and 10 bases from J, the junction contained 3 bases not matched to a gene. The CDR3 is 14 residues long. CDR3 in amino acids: CASSLGTGGLPQHF. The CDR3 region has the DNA TGTGCCAGCAGCTTAGGGACAGGGGGCTTACCCCAGCATTTT.

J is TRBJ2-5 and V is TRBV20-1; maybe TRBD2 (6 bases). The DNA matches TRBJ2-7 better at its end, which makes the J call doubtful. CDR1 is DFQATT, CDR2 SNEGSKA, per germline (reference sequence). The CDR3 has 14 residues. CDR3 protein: CSATRPDGGYEQYF. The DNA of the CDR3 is TGCAGTGCTACCCGCCCAGACGGGGGCTACGAGCAGTACTTC.

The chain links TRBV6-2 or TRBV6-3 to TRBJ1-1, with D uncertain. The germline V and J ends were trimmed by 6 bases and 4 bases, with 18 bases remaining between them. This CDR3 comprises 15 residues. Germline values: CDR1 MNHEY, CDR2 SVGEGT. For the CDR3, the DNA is TGTGCCAGCAGCTCCCCCGGAAGCCCGAGCACTGAAGCTTTCTTT. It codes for CASSSPGSPSTEAFF.

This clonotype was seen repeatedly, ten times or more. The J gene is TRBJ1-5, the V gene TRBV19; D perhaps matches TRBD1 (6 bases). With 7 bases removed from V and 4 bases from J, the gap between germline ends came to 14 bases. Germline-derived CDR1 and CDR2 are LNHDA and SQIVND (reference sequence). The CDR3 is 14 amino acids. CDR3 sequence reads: CASKSGDKNQPQHF. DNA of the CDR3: TGTGCCAGTAAGTCGGGGGACAAGAATCAGCCCCAGCATTTT. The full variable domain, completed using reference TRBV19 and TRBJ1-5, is DGGITQSPKYLFRKEGQNVTLSCEQNLNHDAMYWYRQDPGQGLRLIYYSQIVNDFQKGDIAEGYSVSREKKESFPLTVTSAQKNPTAFYLCASKSGDKNQPQHFGDGTRLSIL.

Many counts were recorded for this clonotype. The CDR3 DNA reads TGTGCCAGCAAAGTAGCTAATTCACCCCTCCACTTT. Translated, it gives CASKVANSPLHF. V gene TRBV2 combines with J gene TRBJ1-6; D unclear. The CDR3 runs to 12 residues. CDR1 is SNHLY, CDR2 FYNNEI, per germline. Trimming left V 7 bases short and J 6 bases short, with 7 bases between.

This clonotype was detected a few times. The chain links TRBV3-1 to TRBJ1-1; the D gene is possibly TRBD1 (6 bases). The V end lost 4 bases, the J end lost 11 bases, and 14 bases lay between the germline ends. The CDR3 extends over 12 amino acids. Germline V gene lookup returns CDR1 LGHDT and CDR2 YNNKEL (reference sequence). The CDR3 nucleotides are TGTGCCAGCAGCCTAGGCCGGGGGCAGGCTTTCTTT. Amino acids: CASSLGRGQAFF.

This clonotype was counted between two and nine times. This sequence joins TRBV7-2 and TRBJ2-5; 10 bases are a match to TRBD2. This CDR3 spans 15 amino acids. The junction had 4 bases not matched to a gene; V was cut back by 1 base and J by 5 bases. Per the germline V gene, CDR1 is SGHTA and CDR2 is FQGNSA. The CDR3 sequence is CASSLGGLAMETQYF. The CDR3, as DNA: TGTGCCAGCAGCTTAGGGGGACTAGCGATGGAGACCCAGTACTTC.

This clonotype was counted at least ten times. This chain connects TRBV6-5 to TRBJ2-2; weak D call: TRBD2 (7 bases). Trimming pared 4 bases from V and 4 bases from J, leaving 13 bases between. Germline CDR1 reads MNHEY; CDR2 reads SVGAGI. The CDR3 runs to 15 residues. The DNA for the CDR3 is TGTGCCAGCAGTTCCTTAGGGGGGGGCACCGGGGAGCTGTTTTTT. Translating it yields CASSSLGGGTGELFF.

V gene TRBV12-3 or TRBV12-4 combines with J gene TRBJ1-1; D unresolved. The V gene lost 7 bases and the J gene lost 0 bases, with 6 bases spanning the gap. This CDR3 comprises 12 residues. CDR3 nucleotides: TGTGCCAGCATTAACATGAACACTGAAGCTTTCTTT. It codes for CASINMNTEAFF.

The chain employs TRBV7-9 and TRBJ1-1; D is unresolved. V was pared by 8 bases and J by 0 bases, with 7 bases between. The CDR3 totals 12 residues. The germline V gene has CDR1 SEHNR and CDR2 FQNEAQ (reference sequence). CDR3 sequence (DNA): TGTGCCAGCGGCATTCTGAACACTGAAGCTTTCTTT. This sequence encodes CASGILNTEAFF. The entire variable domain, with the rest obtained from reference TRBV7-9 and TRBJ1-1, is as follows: DTGVSQNPRHKITKRGQNVTFRCDPISEHNRLYWYRQTLGQGPEFLTYFQNEAQLEKSRLLSDRFSAERPKGSFSTLEIQRTEQGDSAMYLCASGILNTEAFFGQGTRLTVV.

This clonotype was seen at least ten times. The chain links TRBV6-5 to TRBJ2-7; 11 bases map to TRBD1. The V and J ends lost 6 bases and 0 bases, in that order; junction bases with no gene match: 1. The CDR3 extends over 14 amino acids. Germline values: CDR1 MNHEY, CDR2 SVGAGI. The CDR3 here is CASRGTGGSYEQYF. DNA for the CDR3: TGTGCCAGCAGGGGGACAGGGGGCTCCTACGAGCAGTACTTC.

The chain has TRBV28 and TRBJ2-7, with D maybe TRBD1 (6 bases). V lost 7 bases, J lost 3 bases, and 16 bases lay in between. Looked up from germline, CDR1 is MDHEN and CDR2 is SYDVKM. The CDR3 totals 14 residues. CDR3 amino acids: CASTPPGTHYEQYF. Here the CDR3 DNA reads TGTGCCAGCACCCCCCCCGGGACACACTACGAGCAGTACTTC. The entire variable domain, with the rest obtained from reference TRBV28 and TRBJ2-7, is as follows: DVKVTQSSRYLVKRTGEKVFLECVQDMDHENMFWYRQDPGLGLRLIYFSYDVKMKEKGDIPEGYSVSREKKERFSLILESASTNQTSMYLCASTPPGTHYEQYFGPGTRLTVT.

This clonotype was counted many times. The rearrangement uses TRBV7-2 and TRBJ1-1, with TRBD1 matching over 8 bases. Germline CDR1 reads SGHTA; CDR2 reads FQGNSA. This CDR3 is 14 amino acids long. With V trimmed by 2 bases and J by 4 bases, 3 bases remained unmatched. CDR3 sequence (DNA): TGTGCCAGCAGCTTAACAGGGGGTATCACTGAAGCTTTCTTT. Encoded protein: CASSLTGGITEAFF.

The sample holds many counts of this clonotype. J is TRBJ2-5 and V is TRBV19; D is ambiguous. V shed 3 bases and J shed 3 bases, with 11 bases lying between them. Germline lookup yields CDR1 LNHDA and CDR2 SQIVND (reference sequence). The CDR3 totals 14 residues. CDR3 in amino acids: CASSIRLFKETQYF. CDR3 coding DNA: TGTGCCAGTAGTATTCGTCTTTTTAAAGAGACCCAGTACTTC.

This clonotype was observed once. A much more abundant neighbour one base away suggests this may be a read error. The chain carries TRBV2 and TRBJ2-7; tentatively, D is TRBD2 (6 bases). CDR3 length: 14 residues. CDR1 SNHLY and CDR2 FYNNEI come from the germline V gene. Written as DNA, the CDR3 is TGTACCAGCAGTGTTGGCGGGGCCTCCTACGAGCAGTACTTC. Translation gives CTSSVGGASYEQYF.

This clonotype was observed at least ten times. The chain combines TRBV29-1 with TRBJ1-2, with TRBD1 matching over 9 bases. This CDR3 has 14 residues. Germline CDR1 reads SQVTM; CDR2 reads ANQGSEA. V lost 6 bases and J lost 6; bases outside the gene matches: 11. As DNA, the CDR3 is TGCAGCGTGGCTACAGGGGGCAAGGGTGATGGCTACACCTTC. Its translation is CSVATGGKGDGYTF.

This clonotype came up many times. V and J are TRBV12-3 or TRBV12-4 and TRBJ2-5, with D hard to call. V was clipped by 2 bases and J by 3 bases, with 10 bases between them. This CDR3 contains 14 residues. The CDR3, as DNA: TGTGCCAGCAGTTTAAGAAGTCACGAAGAGACCCAGTACTTC. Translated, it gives CASSLRSHEETQYF.

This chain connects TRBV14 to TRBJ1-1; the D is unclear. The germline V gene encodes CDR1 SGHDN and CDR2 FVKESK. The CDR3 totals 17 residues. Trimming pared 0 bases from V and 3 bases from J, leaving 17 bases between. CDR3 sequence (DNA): TGTGCCAGCAGCCAAGATGGCGGATACAGAGAGGACACTGAAGCTTTCTTT. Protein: CASSQDGGYREDTEAFF. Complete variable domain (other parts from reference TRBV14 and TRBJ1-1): EAGVTQFPSHSVIEKGQTVTLRCDPISGHDNLYWYRRVMGKEIKFLLHFVKESKQDESGMPNNRFLAERTGGTYSTLKVQPAELEDSGVYFCASSQDGGYREDTEAFFGQGTRLTVV.

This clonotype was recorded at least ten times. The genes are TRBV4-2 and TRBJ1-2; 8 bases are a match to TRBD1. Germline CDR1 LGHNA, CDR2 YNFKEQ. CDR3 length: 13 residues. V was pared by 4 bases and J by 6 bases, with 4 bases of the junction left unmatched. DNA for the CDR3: TGTGCCAGCAGCCCCTGGGACAGGAATGGCTACACCTTC. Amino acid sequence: CASSPWDRNGYTF.

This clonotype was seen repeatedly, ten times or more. CDR3 amino acids: CASSLGGNNPQAFF. CDR3 coding DNA: TGTGCCAGCAGTTTAGGGGGGAATAACCCCCAAGCTTTCTTT. The rearrangement uses TRBV12-3 or TRBV12-4 and TRBJ1-1; D is possibly TRBD1 (5 bases). The CDR3 has 14 amino acids. V was clipped by 1 base and J by 9 bases, with 15 bases between them.

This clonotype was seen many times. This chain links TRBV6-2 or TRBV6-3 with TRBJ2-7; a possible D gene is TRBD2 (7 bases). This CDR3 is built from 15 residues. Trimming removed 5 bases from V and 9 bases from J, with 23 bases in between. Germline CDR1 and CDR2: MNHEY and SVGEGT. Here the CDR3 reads CASSTTGGADSRQYF. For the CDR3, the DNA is TGTGCCAGCAGTACAACGGGAGGCGCGGACAGTCGGCAGTACTTC.

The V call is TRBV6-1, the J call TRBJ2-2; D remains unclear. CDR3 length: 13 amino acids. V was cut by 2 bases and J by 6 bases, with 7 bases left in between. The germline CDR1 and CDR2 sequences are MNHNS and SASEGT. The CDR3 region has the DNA TGTGCCAGCAGTGAATTAGGTTCCGGGGAGCTGTTTTTT. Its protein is CASSELGSGELFF.

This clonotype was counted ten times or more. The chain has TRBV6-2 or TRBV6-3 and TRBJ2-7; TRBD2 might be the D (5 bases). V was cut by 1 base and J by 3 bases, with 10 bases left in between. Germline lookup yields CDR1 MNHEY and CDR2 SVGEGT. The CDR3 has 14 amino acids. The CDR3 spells CASSYLSGIYEQYF. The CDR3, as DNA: TGTGCCAGCAGTTACTTAAGCGGCATCTACGAGCAGTACTTC.

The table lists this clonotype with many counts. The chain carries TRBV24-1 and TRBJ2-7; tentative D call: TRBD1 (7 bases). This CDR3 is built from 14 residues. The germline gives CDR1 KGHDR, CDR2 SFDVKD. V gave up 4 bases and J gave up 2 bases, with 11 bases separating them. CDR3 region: CATSDRGTAYEQYF. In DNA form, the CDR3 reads TGTGCCACCAGTGACCGCGGGACAGCCTACGAGCAGTACTTC.

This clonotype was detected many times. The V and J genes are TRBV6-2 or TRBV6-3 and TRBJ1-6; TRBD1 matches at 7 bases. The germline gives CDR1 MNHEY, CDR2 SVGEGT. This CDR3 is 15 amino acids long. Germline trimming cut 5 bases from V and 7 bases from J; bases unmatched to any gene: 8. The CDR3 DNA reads TGTGCCAGCAGTCCGCCGGGACAGTCAAATTCACCCCTCCACTTT. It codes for CASSPPGQSNSPLHF.

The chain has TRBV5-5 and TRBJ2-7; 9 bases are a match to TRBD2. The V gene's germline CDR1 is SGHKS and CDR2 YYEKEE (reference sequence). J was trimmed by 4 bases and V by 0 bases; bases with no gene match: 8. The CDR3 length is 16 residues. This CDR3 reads CASSLGGASGVYEQYF. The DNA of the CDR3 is TGTGCCAGCAGCTTGGGGGGGGCTAGCGGGGTGTACGAGCAGTACTTC.

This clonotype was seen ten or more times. CDR3 loop: CASSLAGRTGEAFF. The CDR3 coding sequence is TGTGCCAGCAGCTTAGCGGGCAGGACAGGCGAAGCTTTCTTT. The chain is built from TRBV7-2 and TRBJ1-1, with TRBD1 identical over 7 bases. The J segment lost 8 bases and the V segment lost 0 bases, leaving 6 bases of the junction unmatched. This CDR3 is 14 amino acids long. Germline values: CDR1 SGHTA, CDR2 FQGNSA.

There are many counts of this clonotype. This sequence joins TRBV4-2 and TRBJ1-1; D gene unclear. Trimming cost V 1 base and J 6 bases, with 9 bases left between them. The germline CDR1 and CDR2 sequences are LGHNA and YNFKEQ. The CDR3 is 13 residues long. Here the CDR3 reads CASSQVEGPEAFF. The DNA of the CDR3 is TGTGCCAGCAGCCAAGTTGAGGGCCCTGAAGCTTTCTTT.

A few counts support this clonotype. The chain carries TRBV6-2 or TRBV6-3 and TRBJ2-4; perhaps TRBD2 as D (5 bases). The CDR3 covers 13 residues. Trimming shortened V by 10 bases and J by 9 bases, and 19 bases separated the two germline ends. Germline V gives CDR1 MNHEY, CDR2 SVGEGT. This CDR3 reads CATQSDYSSIQYF. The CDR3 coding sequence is TGTGCCACCCAGTCAGACTACTCCAGCATTCAGTACTTC.

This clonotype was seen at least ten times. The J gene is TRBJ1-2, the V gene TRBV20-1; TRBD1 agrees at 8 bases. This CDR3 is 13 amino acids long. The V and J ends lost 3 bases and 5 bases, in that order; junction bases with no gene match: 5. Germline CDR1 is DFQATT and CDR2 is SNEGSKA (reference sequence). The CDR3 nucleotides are TGCAGTGCTAGCCGACAGGGGAAATATGGCTACACCTTC. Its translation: CSASRQGKYGYTF.